This T cell receptor (beta chain) was identified in a study of PD-L1 blockade in urothelial cancer. In the study overall: Blood was subjected to analysis at 3 weeks (second dose) and 6 weeks following treatment start.

The table came from immunoSEQ multiplex PCR; TCRdb's copy has only in-frame clones and leaves some out. The sample lists 35,000 to 45,000 clones, roughly 87% occurring once. The CDR3 totals 14 residues. V was pared by 3 bases and J by 7 bases, with 5 bases of the junction left unmatched. The germline V gene encodes CDR1 MNHNS and CDR2 SASEGT. Sampling of each patient yielded between 1 and 8 specimens, collected pretreatment and on-treatment. This sample comprised PBMCs, obtained around atezolizumab (anti-PD-L1) treatment. The J gene is TRBJ2-1, the V gene TRBV6-1; TRBD1 matches at 8 bases. This sequence originates from a man in his 70s with urothelial cancer. CDR3 DNA: TGTGCCAGCAGTGAGAGGACAGGGTTGAATGAGCAGTTCTTC. Residues: CASSERTGLNEQFF.